The 12 T cell receptor beta chains listed next were all sequenced from one sample in a study of spatial heterogeneity in lung cancer. TCRdb redid the calling of the 5' RACE reads with MiXCR, one entry per CDR3 protein. The table shows approximately 230 distinct CDR3 sequences, with roughly 54% occurring only once. Time point denoted: blood at routine non-recurrence follow-up after resection. The starting material was PBMCs, obtained at follow-up. The source of these receptors is a female donor with early-stage non-small cell lung cancer.

The sample holds a few counts of this clonotype. Because this beta chain is a stray read in a library intended to capture alpha chains, its abundance should not be given much weight. The chain joins TRBV28 to TRBJ2-5; D is ambiguous. Germline V gene data show CDR1 as MDHEN and CDR2 as SYDVKM. The V end was cut by 3 bases, the J end by 1 base, with 3 bases between. This CDR3 has 12 amino acids. The CDR3 region is CASSFIQETQYF. CDR3 nucleotides: TGTGCCAGCAGTTTTATCCAAGAGACCCAGTACTTC.

This clonotype was seen more than once but under ten times. Since it is a stray read in a library aimed at alpha chains, this beta chain has a size that is not meaningful. The chain is built from TRBV3-1 and TRBJ2-1; D is possibly TRBD1 or TRBD2 (5 bases each). Deletions cut 8 bases from V and 5 bases from J, with 10 bases between. Germline V CDR1 and CDR2: LGHDT, YNNKEL (reference sequence). The CDR3 extends over 12 amino acids. The CDR3 DNA reads TGTGCCAGCGGGACCCTTCACAATGAGCAGTTCTTC. As protein: CASGTLHNEQFF.

As concerns this clonotype: Within a library made for alpha chains, this beta chain is off target, and its count is uninformative. The chain has TRBV28 and TRBJ1-3; no definite D call. V was cut by 7 bases and J by 0 bases, with 10 bases left in between. The germline V gene encodes CDR1 MDHEN and CDR2 SYDVKM. This CDR3 is 14 amino acids long. CDR3 nucleotides: TGTGCCAGCAAGGACCCAAGCTCTGGAAACACCATATATTTT. Translation gives CASKDPSSGNTIYF. The whole variable domain, filled in from reference TRBV28 and TRBJ1-3, reads DVKVTQSSRYLVKRTGEKVFLECVQDMDHENMFWYRQDPGLGLRLIYFSYDVKMKEKGDIPEGYSVSREKKERFSLILESASTNQTSMYLCASKDPSSGNTIYFGEGSWLTVV.

Comment on this clonotype: This beta chain appears as a stray read in a library generated for alpha chains; its size is not informative. The chain is built from TRBV6-5 and TRBJ2-5; 9 bases fit TRBD1. The CDR3 extends over 14 amino acids. Germline CDR1 MNHEY, CDR2 SVGAGI. V dropped 6 bases and J dropped 3; count of bases not matched to a gene: 5. CDR3 bases: TGTGCCAGCAGCGGGACAGGGTGGGAAGAGACCCAGTACTTC. Protein: CASSGTGWEETQYF.

This clonotype came up a few times. As an off-target read in a library built for alpha chains, this beta chain has a frequency of little significance. The J gene is TRBJ2-7, the V gene TRBV7-9, with D unresolved. Germline assignment: CDR1 SEHNR and CDR2 FQNEAQ (reference sequence). V lost 7 bases and J 0 bases, leaving 10 bases between the germline ends. CDR3 length: 13 amino acids. CDR3 region: CASTLHSSYEQYF. In nucleotides, the CDR3 is TGTGCCAGCACCCTACACAGCTCCTACGAGCAGTACTTC.

This clonotype occurred a few times. This beta chain is an unintended read in a library built for alpha chains; its size means little. This sequence joins TRBV20-1 and TRBJ2-3; D is possibly TRBD2 (6 bases). V was clipped by 0 bases and J by 2 bases, with 12 bases between them. CDR1 and CDR2 from the germline V gene are DFQATT and SNEGSKA (reference sequence). This CDR3 spans 15 amino acids. In DNA, the CDR3 is TGCAGTGCTAGAGATCTGGCGGGGTACACAGATACGCAGTATTTT. This encodes CSARDLAGYTDTQYF.

Concerning this clonotype: This beta chain came through as a stray read in a library set up for alpha chains, and its size says little. The chain has TRBV28 and TRBJ2-5; D is possibly TRBD1 or TRBD2 (5 bases each). The germline V gene has CDR1 MDHEN and CDR2 SYDVKM. The V gene lost 8 bases and the J gene lost 5 bases, with 15 bases spanning the gap. The CDR3 is 13 amino acids. The CDR3 sequence is CASGDLGVETQYF. For the CDR3, the DNA is TGTGCCAGCGGGGACCTAGGCGTGGAGACCCAGTACTTC.

This clonotype was detected a few times. Since it is a stray read in a library aimed at alpha chains, this beta chain has a size that is not meaningful. The chain carries TRBV18 and TRBJ1-1; D is unresolved. The CDR3 is made up of 13 amino acids. V was trimmed by 3 bases and J by 1 base, leaving 6 bases between them. Germline V lookup: CDR1 KGHSH, CDR2 LQKENI. For the CDR3, the DNA is TGTGCCAGCTCACCGGGTGAGAACACTGAAGCTTTCTTT. Translation gives CASSPGENTEAFF. Together with reference TRBV18 and TRBJ1-1, the CDR3 gives the full variable domain: NAGVMQNPRHLVRRRGQEARLRCSPMKGHSHVYWYRQLPEEGLKFMVYLQKENIIDESGMPKERFSAEFPKEGPSILRIQQVVRGDSAAYFCASSPGENTEAFFGQGTRLTVV.

With respect to this clonotype: This beta chain lies outside the target of a library built for alpha chains; its clone size means little. This chain joins TRBV27 and TRBJ2-1; 8 bases agree with TRBD1. The germline V gene has CDR1 MNHEY and CDR2 SMNVEV (reference sequence). The V segment lost 6 bases and the J segment 10 bases; nucleotides outside the gene matches: 11. The CDR3 totals 14 residues. The CDR3: CASRQGAPAKEQFF. CDR3 bases: TGTGCCAGCAGGCAGGGGGCTCCCGCAAAGGAGCAGTTCTTC.

This clonotype turned up a few times. In a library made to pick up alpha chains, this beta chain is a stray read with a size that means little. J is TRBJ2-5 and V is TRBV2; D may correspond to TRBD1 or TRBD2 (5 bases each). V was clipped by 3 bases and J by 7 bases, with 15 bases between them. The CDR3 has 14 residues. The germline V gene has CDR1 SNHLY and CDR2 FYNNEI. The CDR3 spells CASSDTGQGGTQYF. The DNA for the CDR3 is TGTGCCAGCAGTGATACGGGGCAGGGCGGGACCCAGTACTTC. The complete variable domain, with remaining parts taken from reference TRBV2 and TRBJ2-5, reads EPEVTQTPSHQVTQMGQEVILRCVPISNHLYFYWYRQILGQKVEFLVSFYNNEISEKSEIFDDQFSVERPDGSNFTLKIRSTKLEDSAMYFCASSDTGQGGTQYFGPGTRLLVL.

With regard to this clonotype: A library prepared for alpha chains yielded this beta chain as an off-target read; its size is of little meaning. V and J are TRBV28 and TRBJ2-5; no firm D call. CDR3 length equals 10 residues. Per germline, CDR1 MDHEN and CDR2 SYDVKM. V dropped 3 bases and J dropped 12 bases, with 8 bases sitting between them. In DNA, the CDR3 is TGTGCCAGCAGTTTTATCCAAGAGTACTTC. This gives the protein CASSFIQEYF.

In regard to this clonotype: In a library made to pick up alpha chains, this beta chain is a stray read with a size that means little. The V call is TRBV6-6, the J call TRBJ2-7; 7 bases agree with TRBD2. CDR3 size: 14 residues. The J segment lost 1 base and the V segment lost 6 bases, leaving 6 bases of the junction unmatched. The V gene's germline CDR1 is MNHNY and CDR2 SVGAGI (reference sequence). CDR3 DNA: TGTGCCAGCAGACTAGCGTCTTTTTCCTACGAGCAGTACTTC. This encodes CASRLASFSYEQYF.